The rows below give T cell receptor beta chains drawn from one sample of a study of cytomegalovirus exposure and HLA in healthy donors. Profiling relied on immunoSEQ multiplex PCR, and the TCRdb table lists in-frame clones only, not all of them. Here the sample spans about 160,000 clones, over 75% being singletons. Sequencing was done on a sample of PBMCs. These TCRs come from a woman aged 25 to 39 in good health and CMV-seronegative. CDR3s include the opening cysteine and the closing phenylalanine or tryptophan. A D gene is named only where the DNA matches it firmly. A clone size is listed for some rows: how often the clone was seen (once, few, many), or a class if it is expanded.

d_call,clone_size,v_call,j_call,cdr3_nt,cdr3_aa
-,-,TRBV27,TRBJ2-6,TGTGCCAGCAGTTTATGGTTGTCCAGCTCTGGGGCCAACGTCCTGACTTTC,CASSLWLSSSGANVLTF
-,-,TRBV25-1,TRBJ2-7,TGTGCCAGCAGTGATCCCGTCCATCACGAGCAGTACTTC,CASSDPVHHEQYF
-,-,TRBV29-1,TRBJ1-2,TGCAGCGTTTTTTTGGGGGCGGCGGACTATGGCTACACCTTC,CSVFLGAADYGYTF
TRBD2,-,TRBV27,TRBJ2-3,TGTGCCAGCAGCCTTGCGGGAGGGGGGTCCCCAGATACGCAGTATTTT,CASSLAGGGSPDTQYF
TRBD1,few,TRBV4-3,TRBJ1-1,TGCGCCAGCAGCCAAGTTTTACAGGGGGCGAACACTGAAGCTTTCTTT,CASSQVLQGANTEAFF
-,-,TRBV5-4,TRBJ1-1,TGTGCCAGCAGCCTACCGTCCATGAACACTGAAGCTTTCTTT,CASSLPSMNTEAFF
TRBD1,-,TRBV7-8,TRBJ1-6,TGTGCCAGCACGAGACAGGGAATAGGCAATTCACCCCTCCACTTT,CASTRQGIGNSPLHF
-,-,TRBV6-5,TRBJ2-1,TGTGCCAGCAGTCTACAACAGGGGGGGATTGAGCAGTTCTTC,CASSLQQGGIEQFF
TRBD2,-,TRBV19,TRBJ2-1,TGTGCCAGTAGCCGACTAGCGGGGGGGGACAATGAGCAGTTCTTC,CASSRLAGGDNEQFF
-,-,TRBV4-1,TRBJ2-7,TGCGCCAGCAGCCAAGGGGGTTTGGGGGGCTACGAGCAGTACTTC,CASSQGGLGGYEQYF
-,-,TRBV7-9,TRBJ1-1,TGTGCCAGCAGCTTAGAAGGGGGGAACACTGAAGCTTTCTTT,CASSLEGGNTEAFF
-,-,TRBV11-2,TRBJ2-3,TGTGCCAGCAGCGTATCCGTGGGGCGAGGCTCCACAGATACGCAGTATTTT,CASSVSVGRGSTDTQYF
-,-,TRBV11-3,TRBJ2-3,TGTGCCAGCAGCTTCTCGCGGGGCAATACGCAGTATTTT,CASSFSRGNTQYF
TRBD1,-,TRBV27,TRBJ1-1,TGTGCCAGCACCTTCAATATGGGACAGGGGCAAGTAGCGGGAAAAGCTTTCTTT,CASTFNMGQGQVAGKAFF
-,-,TRBV7-2,TRBJ2-3,TGTGCCAGCAGTCTGGGGGGGGGCGCAGATACGCAGTATTTT,CASSLGGGADTQYF
TRBD1,few,TRBV11-2,TRBJ1-1,TGTGCCAGCAGCCAATACCCTGCCGCGGGACAGGGAAGGGACGAAGCTTTCTTT,CASSQYPAAGQGRDEAFF
-,-,TRBV5-6,TRBJ1-1,TGTGCCAGCAGCTTGGTTGGCAGGGAGGGCCTGGGGACTGAAGCTTTCTTT,CASSLVGREGLGTEAFF
TRBD1,-,TRBV15,TRBJ1-1,TGTGCCACCAGCGGGCACAGTTCGACAGGGGGAAAGGCTGAAGCTTTCTTT,CATSGHSSTGGKAEAFF
-,-,TRBV25-1,TRBJ2-1,TGTGCCAGCAGTAAGAGGGGGTCCCTCGAATACAATGAGCAGTTCTTC,CASSKRGSLEYNEQFF
TRBD1,-,TRBV2,TRBJ1-5,TGTGCCAGCAGCTGGGGTGGGCTACAGGGGCGGGAGCCCCAGCATTTT,CASSWGGLQGREPQHF
TRBD1,-,TRBV19,TRBJ2-5,TGTGCCAGTGCCGGGACAGGGCACTCGGAGACCCAGTACTTC,CASAGTGHSETQYF
-,-,TRBV18,TRBJ1-5,TGTGCCAGCTCACCAGGGCAGGCAGGGGGCAATCAGCCCCAGCATTTT,CASSPGQAGGNQPQHF
-,medium-sized,TRBV6-1,TRBJ1-4,TGTGCCAGCAGTGAAGGGAGATTCCCTGAAAGACTGTTTTTT,CASSEGRFPERLFF
-,-,TRBV18,TRBJ2-5,TGTGCCAGCTCACCAGGCCCGAATTTAGAGACCCAGTACTTC,CASSPGPNLETQYF
TRBD2,-,TRBV30,TRBJ2-3,TGTGCCTGGAGTGACGGACTAGCCGGTCCGGCAGATACGCAGTATTTT,CAWSDGLAGPADTQYF
TRBD1,few,TRBV27,TRBJ1-2,TGTGCCAGCAGACCGTGGGGACAGGCAAACTATGGCTACACCTTC,CASRPWGQANYGYTF
-,-,TRBV25-1,TRBJ1-1,TGTGCCAGCAGCGACCCCCGGGCCGGGGACACTGAAGCTTTCTTT,CASSDPRAGDTEAFF
-,-,TRBV19,TRBJ2-1,TGTGCCAGTAGTAGGACAATAGGGGGAAAACATGAGCAGTTCTTC,CASSRTIGGKHEQFF
-,-,TRBV7-2,TRBJ1-6,TGTGCCAGCACCCGGGGGAACTCCTATAATTCACCCCTCCACTTT,CASTRGNSYNSPLHF
TRBD1,-,TRBV2,TRBJ1-5,TGTGCCAGCAGTGGGGGGACAGTCAATCAGCCCCAGCATTTT,CASSGGTVNQPQHF
-,-,TRBV5-4,TRBJ1-1,TGTGCCAGCAGCTCGCCCCCTTTACAGAACACTGAAGCTTTCTTT,CASSSPPLQNTEAFF
TRBD2,-,TRBV18,TRBJ2-5,TGTGCCAGCTCACCGGGGGGGTCGGAGACCCAGTACTTC,CASSPGGSETQYF
-,-,TRBV19,TRBJ1-1,TGTGCCAGTAGTATAGCCGGGGGAGGACTATCGAACACTGAAGCTTTCTTT,CASSIAGGGLSNTEAFF
TRBD2,-,TRBV4-2,TRBJ2-1,TGTGCCAGCAGTTACCGACTAGCGGGGGGCCCCCGGTTCTTC,CASSYRLAGGPRFF
TRBD1,-,TRBV6-5,TRBJ1-1,TGTGCCAGCAGTTACTCGAAGGGGGCTGTCACTGAAGCTTTCTTT,CASSYSKGAVTEAFF
-,-,TRBV7-8,TRBJ2-3,TGTGCCAGCAGCTTTCAATCCCACACAGATACGCAGTATTTT,CASSFQSHTDTQYF
-,once,TRBV30,TRBJ1-1,TGTGCCTGGAGTACTGACAGGAGTTACACTGAAGCTTTCTTT,CAWSTDRSYTEAFF
TRBD1,-,TRBV7-9,TRBJ1-4,TGTGCCAGCAGCTCCGGGACAGGGCCGGATGAAAAACTGTTTTTT,CASSSGTGPDEKLFF
-,-,TRBV6-1,TRBJ1-4,TGTGCCAGCAGGGCCCCCGCAACTAATGAAAAACTGTTTTTT,CASRAPATNEKLFF
-,-,TRBV15,TRBJ1-1,TGTGCCACCAAGGCGCAGAGGGCACAGGGTTCCGCTGAAGCTTTCTTT,CATKAQRAQGSAEAFF